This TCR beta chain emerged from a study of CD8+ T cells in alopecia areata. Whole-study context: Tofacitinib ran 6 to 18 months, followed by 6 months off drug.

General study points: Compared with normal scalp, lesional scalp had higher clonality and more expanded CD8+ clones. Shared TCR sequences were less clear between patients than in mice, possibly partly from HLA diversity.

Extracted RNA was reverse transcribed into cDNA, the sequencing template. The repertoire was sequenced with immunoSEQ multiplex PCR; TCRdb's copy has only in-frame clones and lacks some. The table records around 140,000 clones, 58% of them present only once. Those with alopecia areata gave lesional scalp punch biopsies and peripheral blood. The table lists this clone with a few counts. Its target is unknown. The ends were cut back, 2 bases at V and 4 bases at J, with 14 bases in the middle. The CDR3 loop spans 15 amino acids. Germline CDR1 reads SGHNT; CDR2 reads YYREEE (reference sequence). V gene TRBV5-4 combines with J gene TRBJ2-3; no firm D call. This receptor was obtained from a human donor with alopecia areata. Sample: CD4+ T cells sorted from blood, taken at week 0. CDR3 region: CASSLSWRRADTQYF. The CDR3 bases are TGTGCCAGCAGCTTATCGTGGCGTCGGGCAGATACGCAGTATTTT.